Listed here are 32 T cell receptor beta chains from one sample, sequenced in a study of metastatic and nonmetastatic thyroid tumors. Patients had received no treatment of any kind before thyroid surgery. TCRdb reprocessed the PCR reads using MiXCR. The table includes approximately 35,000 clones, under 25% detected once. The source material was tumor tissue. These receptors originate from a male donor with papillary thyroid cancer or a benign thyroid nodule (not recorded which). Some clones in this sample may be carry-over from other donors' samples.

As regards this clone: This may stem from a read error, because a much larger clone lies one nucleotide away. This sequence joins TRBV27 and TRBJ1-4; a weak D match, TRBD1 (5 bases). The CDR3 is 14 residues long. V lost 4 bases, J lost 4 bases, and 10 bases lay in between. Germline V lookup: CDR1 MNHEY, CDR2 SMNVEV (reference sequence). The CDR3 bases are TGTGCCAGCAGTTCCCAACAGGTTAATGAAAAACTGTTTTTT. This gives the protein CASSSQQVNEKLFF.

Ten or more counts support this clone. The chain couples TRBV10-1 to TRBJ2-2; D gene unclear. V dropped 2 bases and J dropped 6 bases, with 7 bases sitting between them. CDR1 WNHNN and CDR2 SYGVQD come from the germline V gene (reference sequence). The CDR3 runs to 13 residues. The CDR3 DNA sequence: TGCGCCAGCAGTGAGCTAGTCCCCGGGGAGCTGTTTTTT. This codes for CASSELVPGELFF.

The chain joins TRBV11-2 to TRBJ2-7, with 11 bases that match TRBD2. V was pared by 5 bases and J by 6 bases, with 15 bases of the junction left unmatched. The CDR3 spans 17 residues. Germline lookup yields CDR1 SGHAT and CDR2 FQNNGV. The CDR3 is CASSHPAGGLAAREQYF. For the CDR3, the DNA is TGTGCCAGCAGCCATCCCGCGGGGGGACTAGCGGCTCGCGAGCAGTACTTC.

The chain recombines TRBV4-1 with TRBJ2-7; either TRBD1 or TRBD2 may fit D (5 bases each). Germline V CDR1 and CDR2: MGHRA, YSYEKL. The CDR3 extends over 15 amino acids. V was pared by 5 bases and J by 0 bases, with 14 bases between. Here the CDR3 reads CASSLFSGTSYEQYF. The CDR3 nucleotides are TGCGCCAGCAGCTTATTTTCCGGGACCTCCTACGAGCAGTACTTC.

This clone was counted many times. The chain has TRBV5-6 and TRBJ1-5, with no clear D. Germline-derived CDR1 and CDR2 are SGHDT and YYEEEE. V gave up 2 bases and J gave up 0 bases, with 12 bases separating them. The CDR3 totals 16 residues. In nucleotides, the CDR3 is TGTGCCAGCAGCTTTGGGAGTGGATATAGCAATCAGCCCCAGCATTTT. This translates into CASSFGSGYSNQPQHF.

This clone was seen ten or more times. The rearrangement links TRBV9 to TRBJ2-1, with D perhaps matching TRBD1 or TRBD2 (6 bases each). With 4 bases removed from V and 7 bases from J, the gap between germline ends came to 15 bases. Germline loops: CDR1 SGDLS, CDR2 YYNGEE. The CDR3 is 14 amino acids. CDR3 sequence (DNA): TGTGCCAGCAGCCCACGGGGGCCAGGGAATGAGCAGTTCTTC. Protein: CASSPRGPGNEQFF.

This clone was recorded many times. The genes are TRBV6-2 or TRBV6-3 and TRBJ2-1; no reliable D call. This CDR3 region has 14 residues. Germline V lookup: CDR1 MNHEY, CDR2 SVGEGT. The V end was cut by 0 bases, the J end by 7 bases, with 10 bases between. Here the CDR3 DNA reads TGTGCCAGCAGTTACTCCGAGGTTCGGAATGAGCAGTTCTTC. The encoded protein is CASSYSEVRNEQFF.

This clone was seen ten or more times. The genes are TRBV9 and TRBJ2-2; no clear D. Germline V CDR1 and CDR2: SGDLS, YYNGEE. The CDR3 is 14 residues long. V was clipped by 0 bases and J by 6 bases, with 9 bases between them. The CDR3 loop reads CASSVAGVSGELFF. The DNA of the CDR3 is TGTGCCAGCAGCGTAGCTGGGGTTTCCGGGGAGCTGTTTTTT.

This chain uses TRBV7-2 with TRBJ2-7; 9 positions match TRBD2. CDR1 and CDR2 (germline): SGHTA, FQGNSA. V gave up 6 bases and J gave up 7 bases; unmatched junction bases: 7. The CDR3 length is 13 residues. The CDR3 is CASRSGGLGEQYF. The CDR3 DNA reads as TGTGCCAGCAGAAGCGGGGGGTTGGGGGAGCAGTACTTC.

V and J are TRBV20-1 and TRBJ2-2; D perhaps matches TRBD1 (6 bases). In germline, CDR1 is DFQATT, CDR2 SNEGSKA (reference sequence). The germline V and J ends were trimmed by 6 bases and 1 base, with 6 bases remaining between them. The CDR3 totals 12 residues. The CDR3 bases are TGCAGTGCGGGACAGAACACCGGGGAGCTGTTTTTT. As protein: CSAGQNTGELFF.

This clone was counted at least ten times. The chain uses TRBV4-3 and TRBJ2-6; D ambiguous. Trimming cost V 4 bases and J 3 bases, with 10 bases left between them. The CDR3 is made up of 15 amino acids. Germline loops: CDR1 LGHNA, CDR2 YSLEER. CDR3 in amino acids: CASSPSAHGANVLTF. CDR3 DNA: TGCGCCAGCAGCCCCTCCGCGCATGGGGCCAACGTCCTGACTTTC.

This rearrangement joins TRBV7-2 to TRBJ2-7; D is perhaps TRBD2 (6 bases). The CDR3 sequence is 14 residues long. V was cut by 1 base and J by 5 bases, with 12 bases left in between. Germline CDR1 is SGHTA and CDR2 is FQGNSA. The CDR3 spells CASSLVTAGHEQYF. The CDR3 bases are TGTGCCAGCAGCTTAGTTACCGCGGGGCACGAGCAGTACTTC.

The chain carries TRBV7-6 and TRBJ2-1; TRBD1 matches 8 bases. The CDR3 is 15 amino acids. Trimming took 5 bases from V and 5 from J; bases not matched to a gene: 8. The germline gives CDR1 SGHVS, CDR2 FNYEAQ. Written as DNA, the CDR3 is TGTGCCAGCAGCCGGACAGGGAACGGGGACAATGAGCAGTTCTTC. It translates to CASSRTGNGDNEQFF.

This clone was detected only a few times. This may be a read error, as it is one base from a much larger clone. The sample has other DNA sequences that encode this CDR3 too. The chain couples TRBV28 to TRBJ2-1, with a tentative D call TRBD1 (5 bases). The CDR3 is 13 amino acids. Germline V CDR1 and CDR2: MDHEN, SYDVKM. V was pared by 11 bases and J by 0 bases, with 11 bases between. CDR3 DNA sequence: TGTGCCGGCACCCAGGGCTCCTACAATGAGCAGTTCTTC. Protein sequence: CAGTQGSYNEQFF.

With respect to this clone: Germline is not matched at one junction end, which may reflect a read error. The chain is built from TRBV6-2 or TRBV6-3 and TRBJ2-6; D is perhaps TRBD1 (6 bases). This CDR3 contains 14 residues. Germline CDR1 MNHEY, CDR2 SVGEGT. CDR3 nucleotide sequence: TGTGCCAGCAGTACGGGGCCTGGGGACAACGTCCCGACTTTC. This codes for CASSTGPGDNVPTF.

This clone was observed many times. The rearrangement uses TRBV4-3 and TRBJ2-3, with TRBD2 identical over 8 bases. CDR1 and CDR2 from the germline V gene are LGHNA and YSLEER. Unmatched junction bases numbered 5, after V lost 0 bases and J lost 0 bases. CDR3 length: 17 amino acids. The CDR3 DNA reads as TGCGCCAGCAGCCAAGACCCCCAGCGGGGGAGCACAGATACGCAGTATTTT. Translation gives CASSQDPQRGSTDTQYF.

This clone was observed at least ten times. A read error is possible here, since a much larger clone lies one base away. This chain links TRBV6-2 or TRBV6-3 with TRBJ1-1; 9 bases map to TRBD1. This CDR3 is built from 14 residues. CDR1 and CDR2 (germline): MNHEY, SVGEGT. J lost 11 bases, V lost 4 bases, and 11 bases had no gene match. Written as DNA, the CDR3 is TGTGCCAGCAGTTCCACACAGGGGGCGAGGAGCGCTTTCTTT. Translation: CASSSTQGARSAFF.

This clone was picked up many times. The chain carries TRBV7-2 and TRBJ2-1; a possible D gene is TRBD2 (5 bases). The germline gives CDR1 SGHTA, CDR2 FQGNSA. Trimming left V 3 bases short and J 4 bases short, with 10 bases between. The CDR3 contains 14 residues. In DNA, the CDR3 is TGTGCCAGCAGCTTGGGAGACCAGTACAATGAGCAGTTCTTC. Translating gives CASSLGDQYNEQFF.

CDR3: CASSQVQGSSYNEQFF. The DNA for the CDR3 is TGCGCCAGCAGCCAAGTGCAGGGCTCTTCCTACAATGAGCAGTTCTTC. The V gene is TRBV4-1, the J gene TRBJ2-1; TRBD1 is a possible D gene (5 bases). Trimming stripped 1 base from V and 1 base from J, with 11 bases between. Per the germline V gene, CDR1 is MGHRA and CDR2 is YSYEKL. The CDR3 has 16 residues.

This clone was detected once. The chain uses TRBV20-1 and TRBJ1-5, with 12 bases that match TRBD1. Germline CDR1 and CDR2: DFQATT and SNEGSKA (reference sequence). V was clipped by 7 bases and J by 2 bases; unmatched bases: 6. There are 15 residues in the CDR3. The CDR3 protein is CSVAGTGGGNQPQHF. The CDR3 DNA follows: TGCAGTGTAGCCGGGACAGGGGGCGGCAATCAGCCCCAGCATTTT.

A note on this clone: Since a much larger clone is just one base distant, this may be a read error. Other DNA sequences of this sample code for an identical CDR3. The chain joins TRBV24-1 to TRBJ2-3; D uncertain. Germline V CDR1 and CDR2: KGHDR, SFDVKD. This CDR3 comprises 14 residues. CDR3 loop: CATSGARDTDTQYF. CDR3 in DNA: TGTGCCACCAGTGGGGCTAGAGACACAGATACTCAGTATTTT.

Many counts were recorded for this clone. The chain carries TRBV7-9 and TRBJ2-7; weak D call: TRBD1 (6 bases). The CDR3 is 14 residues long. The ends were cut back, 3 bases at V and 3 bases at J, with 12 bases in the middle. Germline V gene data show CDR1 as SEHNR and CDR2 as FQNEAQ (reference sequence). The DNA for the CDR3 is TGTGCCAGCAGCTTTCCCGGACAGAGCTACGAGCAGTACTTC. Translating it yields CASSFPGQSYEQYF.

This clone was seen repeatedly, ten times or more. This chain joins TRBV9 and TRBJ2-1, with D possibly being TRBD2 (5 bases). Trimming pared 5 bases from V and 4 bases from J, leaving 13 bases between. This CDR3 is built from 14 residues. The V gene's germline CDR1 is SGDLS and CDR2 YYNGEE. The CDR3 DNA is TGTGCCAGCAGTCCCTTCGGGATTTACAATGAGCAGTTCTTC. It specifies CASSPFGIYNEQFF.

Details on this clone: This clone may be a read error of a much larger clone one base away. J is TRBJ2-4 and V is TRBV28; a weak D match, TRBD2 (5 bases). Between the trimmed V and J ends, which lost 5 bases and 6 bases, there was a span of 20 bases. The CDR3 covers 16 residues. CDR1 is MDHEN and CDR2 is SYDVKM in the germline V gene. CDR3 nucleotide sequence: TGTGCCAGCAGTCCCGGGGTAGAGGGAGCTCCAAACATTCAGTACTTC. Translated, it gives CASSPGVEGAPNIQYF.

The sample holds many counts of this clone. V usage is TRBV7-2 and J usage is TRBJ2-2, with a possible D match to TRBD1 (5 bases). Trimming took off 2 bases at V and 5 bases at J, with 12 bases between the two ends. Germline CDR1 is SGHTA and CDR2 is FQGNSA. There are 15 residues in the CDR3. CDR3: CASSLFQQATGELFF. CDR3 nucleotides: TGTGCCAGCAGCTTATTTCAACAGGCGACCGGGGAGCTGTTTTTT.

This clone was counted a single time. The V and J genes are TRBV20-1 and TRBJ2-3; D is unresolved. CDR3 length: 12 residues. V lost 2 bases to trimming and J lost 3 bases, with 6 bases between them. The germline V gene encodes CDR1 DFQATT and CDR2 SNEGSKA (reference sequence). CDR3: CSARSGTDTQYF. In DNA, the CDR3 is TGCAGTGCTAGATCTGGAACAGATACGCAGTATTTT.

This clone is judged medium-sized. The chain couples TRBV19 to TRBJ1-3; perhaps TRBD1 as D (6 bases). The CDR3 extends over 15 amino acids. Between the trimmed V and J ends, which lost 6 bases and 2 bases, there was a span of 14 bases. The germline V gene encodes CDR1 LNHDA and CDR2 SQIVND (reference sequence). As DNA, the CDR3 is TGTGCCAGTAGCACAACAGGGCTTGCTGGAAACACCATATATTTT. Protein sequence: CASSTTGLAGNTIYF. Looking up the rest from reference TRBV19 and TRBJ1-3 gives the full variable domain: DGGITQSPKYLFRKEGQNVTLSCEQNLNHDAMYWYRQDPGQGLRLIYYSQIVNDFQKGDIAEGYSVSREKKESFPLTVTSAQKNPTAFYLCASSTTGLAGNTIYFGEGSWLTVV.

The sample holds many counts of this clone. This chain connects TRBV18 to TRBJ1-1; no reliable D call. Germline assignment: CDR1 KGHSH and CDR2 LQKENI. There are 11 residues in the CDR3. With 5 bases removed from V and 8 bases from J, the gap between germline ends came to 9 bases. CDR3 bases: TGTGCCAGCTCAACGCCATCCGAAGCTTTCTTT. Translating it yields CASSTPSEAFF.

In this sample, this clone turned up many times. The chain uses TRBV19 and TRBJ2-2, with 7 positions matching TRBD1. Germline V lookup: CDR1 LNHDA, CDR2 SQIVND (reference sequence). The CDR3 has 15 residues. J lost 6 bases, V lost 6 bases, and 10 bases had no gene match. The CDR3 here is CASSRQGIGAGELFF. The CDR3 DNA reads TGTGCCAGTAGCCGACAGGGCATCGGCGCCGGGGAGCTGTTTTTT.

The rearrangement links TRBV24-1 to TRBJ1-5, with 8 bases aligning to TRBD1. The CDR3 runs to 14 residues. Germline CDR1 KGHDR, CDR2 SFDVKD. The chain's CDR3 is CANRGDGTNQPQHF. CDR3 coding DNA: TGTGCAAACAGGGGGGACGGCACCAATCAGCCCCAGCATTTT.

This clone has just a few counts. This chain links TRBV27 with TRBJ1-6; D gene unclear. Germline CDR1 is MNHEY and CDR2 is SMNVEV (reference sequence). The CDR3 is 15 residues long. V was shortened by 5 bases and J by 3 bases, with 11 bases between the two germline ends. This CDR3 reads CASSPSGNYNSPLHF. The DNA for the CDR3 is TGTGCCAGCAGTCCCAGCGGGAACTATAATTCACCCCTCCACTTT.

This clone was recorded many times. The chain couples TRBV19 to TRBJ2-6, with D tentatively TRBD1 or TRBD2 (5 bases each). V lost 6 bases and J 4 bases, leaving 22 bases between the germline ends. CDR1 and CDR2 from the germline V gene are LNHDA and SQIVND (reference sequence). This CDR3 is built from 18 residues. In nucleotides, the CDR3 is TGTGCCAGTAGGACACCTGCGGCAGGGACGAAAGGGGCCAACGTCCTGACTTTC. It is translated as CASRTPAAGTKGANVLTF.